The present entry profiles one T cell receptor beta chain with its context. The antigen is undetermined. Assay: immunoSEQ multiplex PCR; the TCRdb copy retains only in-frame clones and omits some. The table records 250,000 to 300,000 clones, approximately 86% of them present only once. The source of the sample is a study of cytomegalovirus exposure and HLA in healthy donors. Study summary: The 95 to 150 validation repertoires, a later analysis reported, used the same platform as the approximately 670 first-cohort repertoires. General study findings and limits: Cytomegalovirus-associated TCR beta chains were listed, numbering 164. Most TCR sequences were uncommon, yet certain public TCRs appeared in many donors.

CDR1 and CDR2 (germline): SQVTM, ANQGSEA. The CDR3 spans 14 residues. V gave up 1 base and J gave up 2 bases, with 12 bases separating them. The donors were members of the roughly 120-subject validation cohort (separate from the approximately 670-subject first cohort). Sequenced material: PBMCs. This TCR was recovered from a woman aged 18-29 years in good health and CMV-seronegative. The V call is TRBV29-1, the J call TRBJ2-7; no reliable D call. The CDR3 region is CSVEGTPYTYEQYF. The CDR3 nucleotides are TGCAGCGTTGAAGGAACTCCCTATACCTACGAGCAGTACTTC.